This T cell receptor beta chain originates from a study of OX40 agonist ivuxolimab in advanced cancers. Sequenced by immunoSEQ multiplex PCR; TCRdb stores in-frame clones only, minus some. Here the sample spans about 48,000 clones, around 84% being singletons. CDR1 and CDR2 (germline): SGHTA, FQGNSA. The CDR3 is made up of 14 amino acids. Trimming stripped 10 bases from V and 0 bases from J, with 15 bases between. Source: CD4+ or CD8+ T cells sorted from blood, taken in a trial of the OX40 agonist ivuxolimab. V and J are TRBV7-2 and TRBJ1-1, with D possibly TRBD1 on 5 matching bases. This receptor was taken from an adult with an advanced solid tumor such as melanoma, head and neck, liver or kidney cancer. CDR3 DNA sequence: TGTGCCATCCTGGGGCAGTACATGAACACTGAAGCTTTCTTT. Its protein is CAILGQYMNTEAFF.